This is a list of T cell receptor beta chains from one sample in a study of Ad26.COV2.S vaccination and SARS-CoV-2 variants. Sequencing was performed with immunoSEQ multiplex PCR; in TCRdb, only in-frame clones are kept and a portion is missing. The table has over 400,000 clones, roughly 89% seen once. The starting material was peripheral blood, obtained in a trial of Ad26.COV2.S vaccine versus placebo. The receptors shown here come from a person between 18 and 60 years old who received the Ad26.COV2.S COVID-19 vaccine or a placebo. Both conserved end residues are part of each CDR3. Each record gives: V gene, CDR3 length, J gene, CDR3 protein.

TRBV3-1/TRBV3-2	14	TRBJ2-5	CASSPVVIEETQYF
TRBV4-3	15	TRBJ2-3	CASSQDPGTTDTQYF
TRBV11-1	16	TRBJ2-1	CASSTTLAGEDNEQFF
TRBV23-1	13	TRBJ1-5	CASSRSGNQPQHF
TRBV6-2/TRBV6-3	15	TRBJ2-5	CASSYSWGLKETQYF
TRBV2	15	TRBJ1-2	CASSIGHRENYGYTF
TRBV4-3	15	TRBJ2-5	CASSPRLADQETQYF
TRBV2	15	TRBJ1-1	CASRHHDRARTEAFF
TRBV4-3	15	TRBJ1-1	CASSPQTGDWTEAFF
TRBV2	13	TRBJ1-1	CASSTSGGTEAFF
TRBV5-6	14	TRBJ1-2	CASSLASGSGGYTF
TRBV4-3	13	TRBJ1-1	CASSHDTHTEAFF
TRBV6-5	14	TRBJ2-7	CASNKRARPYEQYF
TRBV4-3	18	TRBJ1-1	CASSHDRQGAASNTEAFF
TRBV9	17	TRBJ1-1	CASSVDREVGLNTEAFF
TRBV18	16	TRBJ1-1	CASSPLQGGRNTEAFF
TRBV2	12	TRBJ1-3	CASSLDGNTIYF
TRBV9	16	TRBJ2-2	CASSVELAEGPGELFF
TRBV13	17	TRBJ2-2	CASSPLGDTLNTGELFF
TRBV5-4	14	TRBJ1-4	CASSSDRYNEKLFF
TRBV14	16	TRBJ1-1	CASSQGGFLPHTEAFF
TRBV7-6	15	TRBJ1-1	CASSASQGLNTEAFF
TRBV5-5	15	TRBJ2-1	CASSLEASPYNEQFF
TRBV2	15	TRBJ1-5	CASRPDRGSNQPQHF
TRBV12-5	14	TRBJ2-5	CASGRTSEGETQYF